One sample yielded the 25 T cell receptor beta chains listed below, sequenced in a study of blood T cells in healthy people across ages. The second PCR ran about 6 to 12 cycles with a sample-barcoded 5' primer and J-beta primers. MiXCR, applied by TCRdb to the 5' RACE reads, yields one record per CDR3 protein. The table records hundreds of thousands of distinct CDR3 sequences, more than 40% of them present only once. Sequences were obtained from blood. These receptors were taken from a woman aged 60-70 years in good health.

In its sample, this clonotype was seen a few times. V gene TRBV15 combines with J gene TRBJ1-4; D gene unclear. Germline CDR1 and CDR2: LNHNV and YYDKDF (reference sequence). The CDR3 is made up of 15 amino acids. Trimming took 0 bases from V and 1 from J, leaving 6 bases between them. The CDR3 DNA reads TGTGCCACCAGCAGAGATCGGGGAACTAATGAAAAACTGTTTTTT. Translated, it gives CATSRDRGTNEKLFF.

V is TRBV7-9 and J is TRBJ2-1; D is possibly TRBD1 (6 bases). Per the germline V gene, CDR1 is SEHNR and CDR2 is FQNEAQ (reference sequence). Trimming removed 5 bases at V and 5 bases at J, with 16 bases between. The CDR3 has 15 residues. CDR3 in amino acids: CASSPTWTEDNEQFF. Written as DNA, the CDR3 is TGTGCCAGCAGCCCAACCTGGACAGAAGACAATGAGCAGTTCTTC.

The chain employs TRBV7-2 and TRBJ1-2; 10 nucleotides align to TRBD1. This CDR3 is built from 15 residues. With V trimmed by 1 base and J by 7 bases, 6 bases remained unmatched. Germline-derived CDR1 and CDR2 are SGHTA and FQGNSA. CDR3 nucleotides: TGTGCCAGCAGCTTAGTTGGGACAGGGGCGTCTGGCTACACCTTC. Its translation: CASSLVGTGASGYTF.

The V call is TRBV5-1, the J call TRBJ1-4, with D possibly matching TRBD1 (6 bases). Trimming removed 6 bases at V and 5 bases at J, with 14 bases between. This CDR3 region has 14 residues. Looked up from germline, CDR1 is SGHRS and CDR2 is YFSETQ. DNA for the CDR3: TGCGCCAGCAACTCCGGGACAAGAAATGAAAAACTGTTTTTT. Translation gives CASNSGTRNEKLFF.

This clonotype was observed a handful of times. The V gene is TRBV5-1, the J gene TRBJ1-1; D might be TRBD1 (5 bases). The V end was cut by 0 bases, the J end by 1 base, with 13 bases between. The CDR3 spans 16 residues. Germline CDR1 is SGHRS and CDR2 is YFSETQ. The CDR3: CASSLDTGFGNTEAFF. As DNA, the CDR3 is TGCGCCAGCAGCTTGGACACAGGCTTTGGGAACACTGAAGCTTTCTTT.

The sample holds a few counts of this clonotype. This rearrangement joins TRBV9 to TRBJ2-1, with D tentatively TRBD1 (5 bases). The germline V gene encodes CDR1 SGDLS and CDR2 YYNGEE. The length of the CDR3 is 9 residues. V lost 6 bases and J 16 bases, leaving 11 bases between the germline ends. The CDR3, as DNA: TGTGCCAGCACCCTAAGGGGTTTCTTC. It is translated as CASTLRGFF.

The chain joins TRBV5-1 to TRBJ1-1, with D maybe TRBD1 (5 bases). The germline CDR1 and CDR2 sequences are SGHRS and YFSETQ. The V and J ends lost 2 bases and 2 bases respectively, with 16 bases between them. There are 16 residues in the CDR3. The chain's CDR3 is CASSFGTRGVNTEAFF. The CDR3 DNA sequence: TGCGCCAGCAGCTTCGGTACGCGGGGGGTTAACACTGAAGCTTTCTTT.

This chain uses TRBV7-2 with TRBJ1-4; weak D call: TRBD1 (6 bases). CDR1 is SGHTA and CDR2 is FQGNSA in the germline V gene. This CDR3 is 14 amino acids long. Trimming pared 5 bases from V and 10 bases from J, leaving 17 bases between. The CDR3, as DNA: TGTGCCAGCAGCGTTCACAGGGATGGCGTAAAACTGTTTTTT. It is translated as CASSVHRDGVKLFF. Complete variable domain (other parts from reference TRBV7-2 and TRBJ1-4): GAGVSQSPSNKVTEKGKDVELRCDPISGHTALYWYRQSLGQGLEFLIYFQGNSAPDKSGLPSDRFSAERTGGSVSTLTIQRTQQEDSAVYLCASSVHRDGVKLFFGSGTQLSVL.

The chain employs TRBV20-1 and TRBJ2-4, with TRBD1 identical over 9 bases. Gene TRBJ2-7 matches the end of the DNA better, so the J call may be wrong. The CDR3 covers 15 residues. The germline V gene encodes CDR1 DFQATT and CDR2 SNEGSKA (reference sequence). CDR3 in DNA: TGCAGTGCTAACAGGGGGCCGGGAATGGATTACGAGCAGTACTTC. The encoded protein is CSANRGPGMDYEQYF.

V gene TRBV28 combines with J gene TRBJ2-4, with 7 positions matching TRBD2. Unmatched junction bases numbered 15, after V lost 6 bases and J lost 13 bases. This CDR3 region has 14 residues. Germline assignment: CDR1 MDHEN and CDR2 SYDVKM. Here the CDR3 DNA reads TGTGCCAGCAGGAGCCTGGGACTACCGAGGGAGCAGTACTTC. It yields the protein CASRSLGLPREQYF.

There are a few counts of this clonotype. The rearrangement joins TRBV7-9 to TRBJ2-7, with TRBD2 as a possible D gene (6 bases). This CDR3 is 16 amino acids long. The ends were cut back, 5 bases at V and 3 bases at J, with 20 bases in the middle. Per germline, CDR1 SEHNR and CDR2 FQNEAQ (reference sequence). Here the CDR3 DNA reads TGTGCCAGCAGCGAAAAATCCGGGAGACAAAACTACGAGCAGTACTTC. As protein: CASSEKSGRQNYEQYF.

V usage is TRBV7-8 and J usage is TRBJ1-2; D ambiguous. This CDR3 spans 12 amino acids. Per germline, CDR1 SGHVS and CDR2 FQNEAQ. The V and J ends lost 2 bases and 5 bases respectively, with 6 bases between them. CDR3 protein: CASSLISYGYTF. The CDR3 region has the DNA TGTGCCAGCAGCTTAATAAGTTATGGCTACACCTTC.

The chain couples TRBV6-2 or TRBV6-3 to TRBJ2-7, with 7 bases fitting TRBD1. Germline V gene data show CDR1 as MNHEY and CDR2 as SVGEGT. V lost 6 bases and J lost 1; bases outside the gene matches: 12. This CDR3 is 16 amino acids long. CDR3 sequence: CASSHNDRVWSYEQYF. The CDR3 nucleotides read TGTGCCAGCAGCCACAACGACAGGGTCTGGTCCTACGAGCAGTACTTC.

The chain carries TRBV4-3 and TRBJ1-1, with TRBD1 as a possible D gene (5 bases). Per the germline V gene, CDR1 is LGHNA and CDR2 is YSLEER. Between the trimmed V and J ends, which lost 1 base and 0 bases, there was a span of 9 bases. The length of the CDR3 is 15 residues. The CDR3 sequence: CASSQVGGLNTEAFF. Here the CDR3 DNA reads TGCGCCAGCAGCCAAGTCGGGGGGTTGAACACTGAAGCTTTCTTT.

The CDR3 DNA follows: TGCAGTGCTAGAGGTGCGACAGGGGAAACTAATGAAAAACTGTTTTTT. Protein product: CSARGATGETNEKLFF. The chain couples TRBV20-1 to TRBJ1-4, with 8 bases fitting TRBD1. Trimming took 1 base from V and 1 from J; bases not matched to a gene: 5. Germline V lookup: CDR1 DFQATT, CDR2 SNEGSKA (reference sequence). The CDR3 extends over 16 amino acids.

This clonotype was seen a few times. The chain joins TRBV20-1 to TRBJ2-2; TRBD2 might be the D (5 bases). Germline values: CDR1 DFQATT, CDR2 SNEGSKA (reference sequence). This CDR3 spans 14 amino acids. Trimming took 6 bases from V and 1 from J, leaving 12 bases between them. In DNA form, the CDR3 reads TGCAGTGCCAAGAGGGCGGTGAACACCGGGGAGCTGTTTTTT. Encoded protein: CSAKRAVNTGELFF.

The chain links TRBV18 to TRBJ2-7; 9 bases are shared with TRBD1. The CDR3 consists of 18 residues. Per germline, CDR1 KGHSH and CDR2 LQKENI. V shed 4 bases and J 1 base; nucleotides not matched to a gene: 14. The CDR3 reads CASSLTLSGQGFSYEQYF. The CDR3 nucleotides read TGTGCCAGCTCACTTACCTTGAGCGGACAGGGGTTTTCCTACGAGCAGTACTTC.

Of note for this clonotype: It may be a read error: a sequence one base away is much more abundant. V and J are TRBV20-1 and TRBJ2-7, with 10 positions matching TRBD2. The junction had 15 bases not matched to a gene; V was cut back by 5 bases and J by 2 bases. The CDR3 has 17 amino acids. The germline gives CDR1 DFQATT, CDR2 SNEGSKA (reference sequence). CDR3 protein: CSADGRGSGRDPYEQYF. The CDR3 DNA is TGCAGTGCTGATGGCCGGGGGAGCGGGAGGGACCCCTACGAGCAGTACTTC.

This clonotype was seen only a few times. The chain links TRBV6-5 to TRBJ2-2; TRBD2 aligns across 7 bases. Germline V CDR1 and CDR2: MNHEY, SVGAGI. V shed 0 bases, J shed 6 bases, and the junction held 10 bases outside the gene matches. The CDR3 contains 17 residues. The CDR3 DNA reads TGTGCCAGCAGTTACTCGATCTGGGCGGGAGCCCCCGGGGAGCTGTTTTTT. Translated, it gives CASSYSIWAGAPGELFF.

This clonotype was recorded a few times. The V call is TRBV4-2, the J call TRBJ2-6, with D maybe TRBD1 (8 bases). Trimming shortened V by 0 bases and J by 3 bases, and 21 bases separated the two germline ends. The CDR3 length is 20 residues. Per the germline V gene, CDR1 is LGHNA and CDR2 is YNFKEQ. Here the CDR3 DNA reads TGTGCCAGCAGCCAAGATAGAGCGGGACAGGTGCCGAATGGGGCCAACGTCCTGACTTTC. The encoded protein is CASSQDRAGQVPNGANVLTF.

This clonotype was counted a few times. V usage is TRBV20-1 and J usage is TRBJ2-1, with a weak D call TRBD2 (6 bases). Germline values: CDR1 DFQATT, CDR2 SNEGSKA (reference sequence). V lost 1 base and J 6 bases, leaving 13 bases between the germline ends. The CDR3 runs to 14 residues. The CDR3 DNA follows: TGCAGTGCTAGAGTGGGGACTCTATTCAATGAGCAGTTCTTC. Translating it yields CSARVGTLFNEQFF.

The table lists this clonotype with a count of one. V gene TRBV29-1 combines with J gene TRBJ2-1; TRBD2 aligns across 7 bases. Germline CDR1 and CDR2: SQVTM and ANQGSEA. This CDR3 contains 19 residues. After removal of 8 bases from V and 3 bases from J, the junction contained 25 bases not matched to a gene. The CDR3 coding sequence is TGCAGCTTTGGGGGGGGAGAAGGGAACGGCGCAGATGTCTACAATGAGCAGTTCTTC. This encodes CSFGGGEGNGADVYNEQFF.

A few counts support this clonotype. This sequence joins TRBV29-1 and TRBJ2-3, with 7 bases lining up with TRBD2. This CDR3 contains 15 residues. Germline CDR1 is SQVTM and CDR2 is ANQGSEA. J gave up 2 bases and V 4 bases, and 9 bases lay outside the gene matches. CDR3 loop: CSVGLAGVLTDTQYF. Here the CDR3 DNA reads TGCAGCGTTGGACTGGCGGGAGTACTCACAGATACGCAGTATTTT.

This rearrangement joins TRBV5-1 to TRBJ2-3; 7 bases agree with TRBD2. The CDR3 extends over 13 amino acids. The germline CDR1 and CDR2 sequences are SGHRS and YFSETQ. Losses at the gene ends were 0 bases for V and 9 bases for J; bases not matched to a gene: 4. This CDR3 reads CASSLEGRDTQYF. CDR3 sequence (DNA): TGCGCCAGCAGCTTGGAGGGGAGGGACACGCAGTATTTT.

This clonotype has just a few counts. A single base separates this from a much larger clone, so it may be a read error. The rearrangement uses TRBV4-2 and TRBJ2-5; D gene uncertain. V shed 0 bases and J shed 11 bases, with 19 bases lying between them. The CDR3 is 15 amino acids. Germline CDR1 reads LGHNA; CDR2 reads YNFKEQ. This CDR3 is CASSQDHKNSNEQYF. CDR3 coding DNA: TGTGCCAGCAGCCAAGATCATAAAAACTCCAATGAGCAGTACTTC.